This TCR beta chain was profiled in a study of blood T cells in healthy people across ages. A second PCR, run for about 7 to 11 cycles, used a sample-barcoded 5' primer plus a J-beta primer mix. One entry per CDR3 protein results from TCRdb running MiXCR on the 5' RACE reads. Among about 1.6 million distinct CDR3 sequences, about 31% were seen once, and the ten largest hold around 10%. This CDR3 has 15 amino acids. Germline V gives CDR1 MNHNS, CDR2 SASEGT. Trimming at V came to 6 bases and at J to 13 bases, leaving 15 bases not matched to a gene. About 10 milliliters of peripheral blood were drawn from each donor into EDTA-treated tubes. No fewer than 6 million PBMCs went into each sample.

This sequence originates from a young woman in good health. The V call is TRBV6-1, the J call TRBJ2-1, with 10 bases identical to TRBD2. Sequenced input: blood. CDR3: CASRAPSGGGETQFF. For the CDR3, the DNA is TGTGCCAGCAGAGCCCCTAGCGGGGGTGGAGAGACCCAGTTCTTC.